Listed below are T cell receptor beta chains from one sample, sequenced in a study of shared clonotypes between healthy human individuals. Profiling relied on immunoSEQ multiplex PCR, and the TCRdb table lists in-frame clones only, not all of them. The sample includes 2 million to 2.5 million clones, approximately 94% of them seen just once. The sample was naive CD4+ T cells sorted from blood. The source is a man aged 18-30 years in good health. Both conserved end residues are part of each CDR3. D genes are given only for firm matches. Not every row has a clone size; where given, it reads once, few, many or a size class.

TRBJ2-1 | 16 | . | TRBV5-1 | TRBD2 | CASSTITGTSGGREFF | TGCGCCAGCAGCACGATCACCGGGACTAGCGGGGGGCGTGAGTTCTTC
TRBJ2-3 | 13 | . | TRBV4-3 | . | CARGVADTDTQYF | TGCGCTAGGGGGGTAGCGGACACAGATACGCAGTATTTT
TRBJ2-7 | 15 | . | TRBV6-5 | TRBD1 | CASARLGTGVYEQYF | TGTGCCAGCGCAAGACTCGGGACAGGGGTCTACGAGCAGTACTTC
TRBJ1-2 | 13 | . | TRBV25-1 | . | CASRMPQGYGYTF | TGTGCCAGCAGAATGCCCCAGGGCTATGGCTACACCTTC
TRBJ2-5 | 14 | . | TRBV10-3 | . | CAISDLAGSETQYF | TGTGCCATCAGTGATCTGGCAGGGAGTGAGACCCAGTACTTC
TRBJ2-1 | 16 | . | TRBV2 | . | CASSGVRGTSYNEQFF | TGTGCCAGCAGTGGGGTTAGGGGGACCTCCTACAATGAGCAGTTCTTC
TRBJ1-4 | 11 | once | TRBV28 | . | CASSTPEKLFF | TGTGCCAGCAGTACCCCTGAAAAACTGTTTTTT
TRBJ1-2 | 17 | . | TRBV5-1 | . | CASSLGSGDKANYGYTF | TGCGCCAGCAGCTTGGGTTCAGGGGACAAGGCTAACTATGGCTACACCTTC
TRBJ2-5 | 17 | . | TRBV5-1 | . | CASSLALSQPYQETQYF | TGCGCCAGCAGCTTGGCCTTATCACAGCCGTACCAAGAGACCCAGTACTTC
TRBJ2-1 | 13 | . | TRBV2 | TRBD2 | CASRRGGDNEQFF | TGTGCCAGCAGACGCGGGGGGGACAATGAGCAGTTCTTC
TRBJ1-1 | 14 | . | TRBV25-1 | TRBD1 | CASTLTGENTEAFF | TGTGCCAGCACACTGACAGGGGAGAACACTGAAGCTTTCTTT
TRBJ2-7 | 14 | . | TRBV18 | . | CASSPRGQSYEQYF | TGTGCCAGCTCACCTCGAGGCCAGTCTTACGAGCAGTACTTC
TRBJ1-6 | 15 | . | TRBV6-1 | TRBD1 | CASSGRTGSISPLHF | TGTGCCAGCAGTGGAAGGACAGGGTCGATTTCACCCCTCCACTTT
TRBJ1-1 | 13 | . | TRBV7-6 | . | CASSNLLNTEAFF | TGTGCCAGCAGTAACTTGCTGAACACTGAAGCTTTCTTT
TRBJ2-5 | 13 | . | TRBV6-1 | . | CASRVQGAETQYF | TGTGCCAGTAGGGTGCAGGGCGCAGAGACCCAGTACTTC
TRBJ2-3 | 16 | . | TRBV7-2 | TRBD2 | CASSFLSSGIPDTQYF | TGTGCCAGCAGCTTTTTGTCTAGCGGGATCCCAGATACGCAGTATTTT
TRBJ1-2 | 14 | once | TRBV10-3 | . | CAISEYAGAYGYTF | TGTGCCATCAGTGAGTATGCAGGAGCCTATGGCTACACCTTC
TRBJ2-5 | 14 | . | TRBV2 | TRBD2 | CASKTSGVQETQYF | TGTGCCAGCAAGACTAGCGGGGTACAAGAGACCCAGTACTTC
TRBJ1-1 | 14 | . | TRBV7-9 | TRBD1 | CASSPQGVNTEAFF | TGTGCCAGCAGTCCACAGGGGGTGAACACTGAAGCTTTCTTT
TRBJ1-3 | 15 | . | TRBV7-9 | . | CASSLFANSGNTIYF | TGTGCCAGCAGCTTATTCGCCAACTCTGGAAACACCATATATTTT